The 9 T cell receptor beta chains below come from one sample, sequenced in a study of blood T cell repertoires in COVID-19. TCRdb's copy holds only in-frame clones and misses some; the assay was immunoSEQ multiplex PCR. This table holds about 430,000 clones, more than 80% found once. Sequenced input: PBMCs or T cells enriched from blood (not recorded which). These receptors were collected from a young man who had recovered from COVID-19.

This clone was observed once. The chain recombines TRBV12-5 with TRBJ1-1, with 7 bases aligning to TRBD1. Per the germline V gene, CDR1 is LGHNT and CDR2 is FRNRAP. V lost 5 bases and J lost 1; bases outside the gene matches: 4. The CDR3 extends over 14 amino acids. The CDR3 nucleotides read TGTGCTAGTGGTGCGGGACAGTCGAACACTGAAGCTTTCTTT. It encodes CASGAGQSNTEAFF.

This chain joins TRBV28 and TRBJ1-1; D may be TRBD1 (5 bases). The CDR3 sequence is 13 residues long. Trimming left V 6 bases short and J 8 bases short, with 16 bases between. Germline CDR1 MDHEN, CDR2 SYDVKM. The CDR3 is CASRWGVGLEAFF. The CDR3 bases are TGTGCCAGCAGATGGGGTGTGGGGCTAGAAGCTTTCTTT.

The V and J genes are TRBV12-3 or TRBV12-4 and TRBJ2-2; D not certain. Trimming left V 3 bases short and J 8 bases short, with 4 bases between. The CDR3 sequence is 11 residues long. The CDR3 nucleotides are TGTGCCAGCAGTTTCCCGGGGGAGCTGTTTTTT. Translation: CASSFPGELFF.

The chain is built from TRBV5-1 and TRBJ2-7, with 7 nucleotides matching TRBD2. The CDR3 is 16 amino acids. CDR1 SGHRS and CDR2 YFSETQ come from the germline V gene. Germline trimming cut 0 bases from V and 3 bases from J; bases unmatched to any gene: 9. The CDR3: CASSLALRASGYEQYF. CDR3 DNA sequence: TGCGCCAGCAGCTTGGCCCTCAGGGCTAGCGGCTACGAGCAGTACTTC.

The rearrangement links TRBV28 to TRBJ1-2; D uncertain. CDR1 is MDHEN, CDR2 SYDVKM, per germline. V was shortened by 5 bases and J by 4 bases, with 8 bases between the two germline ends. CDR3 length equals 12 residues. The DNA of the CDR3 is TGTGCCAGCAGTGTATTTAGCTATGGCTACACCTTC. Translation: CASSVFSYGYTF.

J is TRBJ1-1 and V is TRBV7-9; D is ambiguous. Germline values: CDR1 SEHNR, CDR2 FQNEAQ (reference sequence). This CDR3 spans 13 amino acids. V lost 7 bases and J 1 base, leaving 10 bases between the germline ends. The CDR3 protein is CASNRAGNTEAFF. The CDR3 DNA follows: TGTGCCAGCAACCGAGCCGGGAACACTGAAGCTTTCTTT.

V usage is TRBV5-1 and J usage is TRBJ1-1; tentatively, D is TRBD1 (6 bases). The CDR3 loop spans 14 amino acids. V lost 2 bases to trimming and J lost 8 bases, with 16 bases between them. The germline gives CDR1 SGHRS, CDR2 YFSETQ. CDR3 sequence (DNA): TGCGCCAGCAGCTTCGGACAGTCCCATGGCGAAGCTTTCTTT. Its translation is CASSFGQSHGEAFF.

This chain connects TRBV7-9 to TRBJ1-1; D is unclear. Trimming left V 2 bases short and J 2 bases short, with 12 bases between. Germline V lookup: CDR1 SEHNR, CDR2 FQNEAQ (reference sequence). This CDR3 has 15 amino acids. For the CDR3, the DNA is TGTGCCAGCAGCTTACCGTCGGCGGGAAACACTGAAGCTTTCTTT. This sequence encodes CASSLPSAGNTEAFF.

The chain employs TRBV29-1 and TRBJ1-1, with D possibly matching TRBD1 (6 bases). Germline V gives CDR1 SQVTM, CDR2 ANQGSEA. This CDR3 comprises 12 residues. For the CDR3, the DNA is TGCGTTTCCGAACAGGGAAACACTGAAGCTTTCTTT. Protein sequence: CVSEQGNTEAFF.